The T cell receptor beta chain under discussion was sequenced for a study of blood T cell repertoires in COVID-19 (TCRdb year 2020). Notes on the research overall: The collaborator samples originated in the United States, Italy and Spain and spanned the acute and convalescent phases of COVID-19. Where available, HLA class I and class II types were taken from metadata supplied by the sample provider and were not determined by assay-based typing. Samples came from the ongoing ImmuneRACE study (first 160 participants) plus 1,254 subjects from 6 global collaborators. The repertoires were released in a freely available public database meant as a resource for research on the immune response to SARS-CoV-2. The material from the prospective study consisted of cDNA or gDNA derived from T cells, B-cell-depleted T cells, or PBMCs. Sample metadata almost always included a de-identified subject ID, COVID-19 status, age in years and sex. Deeply sampled blood TCRbeta repertoires from subjects exposed to, actively infected with, or recovered from COVID-19 were included in the dataset.

TCRbeta CDR3 regions were amplified from genomic DNA using the immunoSEQ Assay, a bias-controlled multiplex PCR. Turning to the authors' computational methods: The number of nucleated cells in each sample was estimated by amplification of reference gene primers within the assay. Sequence reads were collapsed and filtered to measure the absolute abundance of every unique TCRbeta CDR3 rearrangement. For each sample, productive Simpson clonality was calculated as the square root of Simpson's diversity index across productive rearrangements. The source is immuneACCESS, and TCRdb retained only in-frame sequences with V and J called. Part of the clones is not carried over; for the studies checked, unresolved V genes explain less than half of this, and the remainder is unexplained. D and trimming were read from the DNA, whereas the V and J calls and clone size are those reported in that table. This sample gives 29,000 or so clones in total; 80% to 90% of them show up just once. 9% to 10% of the sample rests with the top ten.

What the authors observed across the whole study: How much clinical and demographic metadata was included differed by source and by participant, and the metadata was provided uncurated.

A note on this clone: Its target antigen remains unknown. Base-call qualities are not available, and no considerably larger clone is one nucleotide away.

The collaborating institutions used their own protocols to collect whole blood in K2EDTA tubes. Collaborator samples were shipped for TCRbeta analysis as frozen whole blood, isolated PBMCs, or DNA extracted from either sample type. Sequencing was carried out using peripheral blood. This TCR derives from a human donor in a cohort sampled during active COVID-19.

This receptor has the CDR3 CASSLAGGRNEQFF. Read as DNA, the sequence is TGTGCCAGCAGCTTAGCGGGGGGGCGAAATGAGCAGTTCTTC. The rearranged chain carries TRBV7-9 and TRBJ2-1, with TRBD2 perhaps the D gene, on 7 matching bases. The CDR3 numbers 14 residues from cysteine through phenylalanine. Solely the CDR3 DNA is kept, with 42 bases framed from the first base. CDR1 and CDR2 (SEHNR, FQNEAQ) derive from the germline V gene (reference sequence). The V end loses 0 bases and the J end loses 7 bases, and a stretch of 10 bases separates them.